This record looks at one TCR beta chain sequence and its context. The ends were cut back, 5 bases at V and 6 bases at J, with 17 bases in the middle. The CDR3 length is 14 residues. Germline assignment: CDR1 SGHRS and CDR2 YFSETQ. This sample is part of a study of T cell changes during pregnancy in multiple sclerosis. The table came from immunoSEQ multiplex PCR; TCRdb's copy has only in-frame clones and leaves some out. The sample gives more than 100,000 clones, about 90% of which show up once; around 0.92% is in the top ten. This receptor was identified in a female donor with multiple sclerosis, enrolled in a pregnancy study. Material: peripheral blood, obtained after pregnancy. The genes are TRBV5-1 and TRBJ1-2; possibly TRBD1 for D (6 bases). CDR3 sequence reads: CASRPDSWGHGYTF. The CDR3, as DNA: TGCGCCAGCAGACCGGACAGCTGGGGCCATGGCTACACCTTC.